The T cell receptor beta chain described here comes from a study of blood T cell repertoires in COVID-19 (dated by TCRdb to the early 2020s). About the investigation overall: Samples covering the acute and convalescent phases of COVID-19 were provided by collaborators in the United States, Italy and Spain. The material from the prospective study consisted of cDNA or gDNA derived from T cells, B-cell-depleted T cells, or PBMCs. Subjects who had been exposed to COVID-19, were actively infected with it, or had recovered from it provided the deeply sampled blood TCRbeta repertoires that made up the dataset. The repertoires were released in a freely available public database meant as a resource for research on the immune response to SARS-CoV-2. Samples were obtained from the ongoing ImmuneRACE study (first 160 participants) and from approximately 1,200 subjects provided by 6 global collaborators. A de-identified subject ID, COVID-19 status, age in years and sex were almost always included in the sample metadata. Where available, HLA class I and class II types were taken from metadata supplied by the sample provider and were not determined by assay-based typing.

Participants in the prospective study were aged about 18 to 95 years, lived in 20 to 30 United States geographic areas, and enrolled through a virtual design. Cohort assignment in the prospective study relied on participant-reported clinical history from a screening survey and a study questionnaire. Each participant in the prospective study had whole blood, serum and a nasopharyngeal or oropharyngeal swab collected by mobile phlebotomists. Additional blood draws and questionnaires over an approximately two-month period could optionally be provided by prospective study participants. Before DNA extraction, blood samples from the prospective study were shipped at room temperature or frozen. TCRbeta CDR3 regions were amplified from genomic DNA by means of the immunoSEQ Assay, a bias-controlled multiplex PCR. Per the source publication's procedure: Nucleated cell counts per sample were estimated from amplification of reference gene primers within the assay. To quantify the absolute abundance of each unique TCRbeta CDR3 rearrangement, sequence reads were collapsed and filtered. Productive Simpson clonality was computed per sample as the square root of Simpson's diversity index over productive rearrangements. Imported from immuneACCESS, the table was reduced by TCRdb to in-frame sequences with V and J called. These copies leave out some clones; in studies compared against another copy, an unresolved V gene accounts for under half, and the cause of the remainder is not known. Clone size and V and J calls were adopted from that table, with D and trimming inferred from the DNA. A total of over 110,000 clones appear in this sample, less than 90% of them only once. Jointly, the top ten make up 5.5% of the sample.

Results the study describes overall, beyond this receptor: How much clinical and demographic metadata was included differed by source and by participant, and the metadata was provided uncurated.

The CDR3 starts with the cysteine, ends with the phenylalanine, and has 13 residues. Here the CDR3 DNA is all that survives: 39 bases in frame from base 1. CDR1 and CDR2 are read off the germline V gene as LGHNT and FRNRAP. Germline trimming: 3 bases from V, 3 bases from J; junction bases outside gene matches: 2. Points on this clone: Its antigen is unknown. No base quality values were provided; no much bigger clone lies one nucleotide off.

The chain is made from TRBV12-5 and TRBJ2-7; the junction holds 7 bases that match TRBD1. The sequenced sample was PBMCs or T cells enriched from blood (not recorded which). This TCR came from a middle-aged man with acute COVID-19. The CDR3 region has the sequence CASGFDRDYEQYF. The sequenced DNA: TGTGCTAGTGGTTTTGACAGGGACTACGAGCAGTACTTC.